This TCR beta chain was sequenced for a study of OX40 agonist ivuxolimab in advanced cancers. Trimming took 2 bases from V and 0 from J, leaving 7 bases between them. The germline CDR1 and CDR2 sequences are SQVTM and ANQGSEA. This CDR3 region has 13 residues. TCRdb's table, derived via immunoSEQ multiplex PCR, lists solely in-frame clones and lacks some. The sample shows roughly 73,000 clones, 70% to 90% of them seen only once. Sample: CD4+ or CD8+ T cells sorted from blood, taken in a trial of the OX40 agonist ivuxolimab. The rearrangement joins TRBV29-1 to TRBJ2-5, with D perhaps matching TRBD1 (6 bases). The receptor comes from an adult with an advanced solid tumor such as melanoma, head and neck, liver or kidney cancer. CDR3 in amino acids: CSVERTDQETQYF. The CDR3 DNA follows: TGCAGCGTTGAACGGACAGACCAAGAGACCCAGTACTTC.